Below, one TCR beta chain is given with its context. Its target is unknown. The sample belongs to a study of beta chain features in type 1 diabetes. For the study at large: Patients did not differ from healthy donors in age, gender or cell yield. All samples combined gave roughly 100,000,000 sorted cells for examination.

The purity of all sorted populations exceeded 98%. Overall study results and limits: All four CD4+ subsets from Type 1 diabetes patients carried moderately but significantly shorter TCRB CDR3s. An over-representation of cells with high TCR expression could result from cDNA sequencing.

Investigators reverse transcribed all isolated RNA, so they sequenced expressed TCRB transcripts. The repertoire was sequenced with immunoSEQ multiplex PCR; TCRdb's copy has only in-frame clones and lacks some. Of approximately 150,000 clones listed, approximately 10% are singletons. Germline V gives CDR1 SGHAT, CDR2 FQDESV (reference sequence). The CDR3 spans 15 residues. V shed 4 bases and J 3 bases; nucleotides not matched to a gene: 5. The V and J genes are TRBV11-1 and TRBJ2-7, with 11 bases fitting TRBD2. The specimen sequenced was central memory CD4+ T cells from blood. The sequence was obtained from a man aged 25-40 years with type 1 diabetes. In DNA form, the CDR3 reads TGTGCCAGCAGCTGGATAGCGGGGGGGTTCTACGAGCAGTACTTC. Protein product: CASSWIAGGFYEQYF. The full variable domain, completed using reference TRBV11-1 and TRBJ2-7, is EAEVAQSPRYKITEKSQAVAFWCDPISGHATLYWYRQILGQGPELLVQFQDESVVDDSQLPKDRFSAERLKGVDSTLKIQPAELGDSAMYLCASSWIAGGFYEQYFGPGTRLTVT.